Below, one T cell receptor (beta chain) is given with its context. The sample originates from a study of T cell responses to AZD1222 COVID-19 vaccine. Data came from immunoSEQ multiplex PCR; TCRdb stores just in-frame clones and leaves some out. The table lists 75,000 to 100,000 clones, approximately 90% of them singletons, with around 3.2% in the top ten. The sample in question was peripheral blood, obtained 28 days after the second AZD1222 dose. This TCR derives from an adult who received the AZD1222 COVID-19 vaccine.

CDR3 in DNA: TGCGCCAGCAGCCTAAGGACTAGCGGCGCGAACACCGGGGAGCTGTTTTTT. Translation gives CASSLRTSGANTGELFF. The V gene is TRBV4-1, the J gene TRBJ2-2; 10 bases line up with TRBD2. The junction had 5 bases not matched to a gene; V was cut back by 4 bases and J by 0 bases. Germline V lookup: CDR1 MGHRA, CDR2 YSYEKL. The CDR3 covers 17 residues.